This entry concerns a single T cell receptor beta chain. The CDR3 length is 17 residues. Germline loops: CDR1 SGHTS, CDR2 YDEGEE. V shed 3 bases, J shed 2 bases, and the junction held 11 bases outside the gene matches. This sample stems from a study of cytomegalovirus exposure and HLA in healthy donors. PCR involved 60 Vbeta and 13 Jbeta primers. The repertoire was sequenced with immunoSEQ multiplex PCR; TCRdb's copy has only in-frame clones and lacks some. The sample data list 95,000 to 150,000 clones. The receptor comes from a man aged 40-50 years in good health and CMV-seronegative. The source material was PBMCs. The chain uses TRBV5-8 and TRBJ2-3; 8 bases line up with TRBD1. The CDR3 region is CASSSARGQASTDTQYF. For the CDR3, the DNA is TGTGCCAGCAGCTCGGCGCGGGGACAGGCCTCCACAGATACGCAGTATTTT.